Included here is one TCR beta chain sequence, with context. The CDR3 consists of 15 residues. CDR1 and CDR2 (germline): SGDLS, YYNGEE. V was pared by 4 bases and J by 2 bases, with 7 bases of the junction left unmatched. The data originate from a study of monozygotic twins with cystic fibrosis. Sequencing was performed with immunoSEQ multiplex PCR; in TCRdb, only in-frame clones are kept and a portion is missing. Altogether 34,000 or so clones are present, 90% to 95% being singletons, with the ten largest covering 0.19%. V and J are TRBV9 and TRBJ1-1, with 8 positions matching TRBD1. This TCR was sampled from a boy between 2 and 10 years old with cystic fibrosis. Sequencing was carried out using blood. The CDR3 protein is CASSLQGEGNTEAFF. The CDR3 DNA reads TGTGCCAGCAGCCTACAGGGGGAGGGAAACACTGAAGCTTTCTTT.